The 3 T cell receptor beta chains below come from one sample, sequenced in a study of T-cell reconstitution after alpha-beta-depleted transplantation in children. During its preparation, the TCRbeta library received unique molecular identifiers. TCRdb reanalysed the PCR reads using MiXCR and keeps one entry per CDR3 protein. The sample includes 800,000 to 1,000,000 distinct CDR3 sequences, about 29% of them seen just once. The material was PBMCs, mostly from graft donor cells, obtained 360 days after TCRalphabeta/CD19-depleted stem cell transplant. These receptors were obtained from a boy under two years old who had a stem cell transplant for SCID, so the T cells may come from the graft donor.

In this sample, this clonotype turned up a few times. V gene TRBV12-3 or TRBV12-4 combines with J gene TRBJ2-2, with TRBD1 as a possible D gene (5 bases). The V end was cut by 6 bases, the J end by 1 base, with 9 bases between. The CDR3 loop spans 14 amino acids. This CDR3 is CASRKTVNTGELFF. The CDR3 bases are TGTGCCAGCAGGAAGACAGTGAACACCGGGGAGCTGTTTTTT.

V gene TRBV10-3 combines with J gene TRBJ2-2; a weak D match, TRBD1 (5 bases). The germline V gene has CDR1 ENHRY and CDR2 SYGVKD. Trimming left V 3 bases short and J 8 bases short, with 10 bases between. The CDR3 sequence is 13 residues long. The CDR3 DNA is TGTGCCATCAGTGACAGGGTCCCAGGGGAGCTGTTTTTT. Its translation is CAISDRVPGELFF.

The V call is TRBV5-5, the J call TRBJ2-1, with a possible D match to TRBD2 (6 bases). The CDR3 has 15 residues. Germline CDR1 reads SGHKS; CDR2 reads YYEKEE (reference sequence). Trimming removed 4 bases at V and 3 bases at J, with 14 bases between. CDR3 nucleotide sequence: TGTGCCAGCAGCCCTGACGTCGGGAGCTACAATGAGCAGTTCTTC. Protein: CASSPDVGSYNEQFF.